This T cell receptor (beta chain) emerged from a study of cytomegalovirus exposure and HLA in healthy donors. V dropped 1 base and J dropped 4; count of bases not matched to a gene: 9. The CDR3 is 15 amino acids. Germline values: CDR1 SQVTM, CDR2 ANQGSEA. PCR employed 60 Vbeta and 13 Jbeta primers. This table comes from immunoSEQ multiplex PCR, and its TCRdb copy is limited to in-frame clones, with some not included. The sample shows under 130,000 clones, over 70% of them seen only once. As to this clone: Its antigen is unidentified.

Overall study results and limits: CMV antigen specificity of a few CMV-associated chains was confirmed in vitro. Presence/absence analyses rested on an assumption that sequencing depth was roughly uniform across donors. Evidence from a later analysis indicated that most CMV-associated TCR beta chains looked HLA-restricted.

Source material: PBMCs. This TCR derives from a man aged 50 to 59 in good health and CMV-seropositive. This chain uses TRBV29-1 with TRBJ2-7; 8 nucleotides align to TRBD2. CDR3 loop: CSVEVDQRERYEQYF. The DNA for the CDR3 is TGCAGCGTTGAAGTTGACCAGCGGGAGCGGTACGAGCAGTACTTC.